These 18 T cell receptor beta chains came from one sample sequenced in a study of CD8 T cells in ankylosing spondylitis. MiXCR, applied by TCRdb to the 5' RACE reads, yields one record per CDR3 protein. This sample yields roughly 91,000 distinct CDR3 sequences, of which 8% to 10% are seen a single time; around a tenth belongs to the top ten. Sequencing was done on a sample of blood, either unsorted or a sorted T cell fraction (not recorded which). The receptor source for this set is a male donor with ankylosing spondylitis or in good health (not recorded which).

This clonotype was detected many times. The gene calls are TRBV20-1 and TRBJ2-7, with D perhaps matching TRBD2 (5 bases). The CDR3 totals 17 residues. Trimming removed 2 bases at V and 5 bases at J, with 25 bases between. Germline lookup yields CDR1 DFQATT and CDR2 SNEGSKA (reference sequence). This CDR3 reads CSARSTPGRGRTNEQYF. In DNA form, the CDR3 reads TGCAGTGCTAGATCCACCCCCGGCAGAGGGAGAACGAACGAGCAGTACTTC.

This clonotype has at least ten counts. The chain combines TRBV10-3 with TRBJ2-1; 8 bases are shared with TRBD2. The CDR3 totals 17 residues. V gave up 5 bases and J gave up 0 bases; unmatched junction bases: 9. Germline V gene lookup returns CDR1 ENHRY and CDR2 SYGVKD. The chain's CDR3 is CAISFTSGGSSYNEQFF. As DNA, the CDR3 is TGTGCCATCAGTTTCACTAGCGGAGGGTCCTCCTACAATGAGCAGTTCTTC.

This clonotype was seen repeatedly, ten times or more. This chain connects TRBV12-3 or TRBV12-4 to TRBJ1-1, with a weak D call TRBD1 (5 bases). Trimming removed 5 bases at V and 0 bases at J, with 7 bases between. This CDR3 comprises 13 residues. The CDR3 coding sequence is TGTGCCAGCAGTGGGGGGGTGAACACTGAAGCTTTCTTT. It specifies CASSGGVNTEAFF.

This clonotype was recorded at least ten times. The chain uses TRBV6-2 or TRBV6-3 and TRBJ2-1; D gene ambiguous. The length of the CDR3 is 11 residues. The V gene's germline CDR1 is MNHEY and CDR2 SVGEGT. V dropped 0 bases and J dropped 9 bases, with 3 bases sitting between them. CDR3 nucleotides: TGTGCCAGCAGTTACTCAACTGAGCAGTTCTTC. Residues: CASSYSTEQFF.

The table lists this clonotype with many counts. The chain employs TRBV6-2 or TRBV6-3 and TRBJ2-1; no definite D call. With 3 bases removed from V and 8 bases from J, the gap between germline ends came to 8 bases. This CDR3 is built from 12 residues. CDR1 is MNHEY and CDR2 is SVGEGT in the germline V gene. CDR3 sequence reads: CASSYPPHEQFF. As DNA, the CDR3 is TGTGCCAGCAGTTATCCCCCTCATGAGCAGTTCTTC.

In this sample, this clonotype turned up many times. The DNA of the CDR3 is TGTGCCAGCAGTCGACTCCAAGAGACCCAGTACTTC. Translating gives CASSRLQETQYF. The V and J genes are TRBV6-2 or TRBV6-3 and TRBJ2-5; D remains unclear. V lost 5 bases to trimming and J lost 1 base, with 5 bases between them. The CDR3 sequence is 12 residues long. Germline V gene sequence: CDR1 MNHEY, CDR2 SVGEGT.

On this clonotype itself: A much larger clone sits a single nucleotide away, making a read error possible. The chain links TRBV5-1 to TRBJ1-2, with 7 nucleotides matching TRBD1. Looked up from germline, CDR1 is SGHRS and CDR2 is YFSETQ. The length of the CDR3 is 15 residues. The chain's CDR3 is CVSSFTSGTVDGYTF. CDR3 nucleotide sequence: TGCGTCAGCAGCTTTACCTCCGGGACAGTCGATGGCTACACCTTC.

The sample holds a few counts of this clonotype. With a much larger clone just one base away, this may be a read error. The gene calls are TRBV6-6 and TRBJ1-4; 7 nucleotides align to TRBD1. The germline CDR1 and CDR2 sequences are MNHNY and SVGAGI (reference sequence). This CDR3 region has 15 residues. CDR3 DNA sequence: TGTGTCAGCAGTTACTCGACAGGGAGGAATGAAAAACTGTTTTTT. As protein: CVSSYSTGRNEKLFF.

This clonotype occurred many times. The chain has TRBV3-1 and TRBJ2-7; D unresolved. The CDR3 totals 12 residues. V lost 3 bases and J 4 bases, leaving 7 bases between the germline ends. CDR1 LGHDT and CDR2 YNNKEL come from the germline V gene (reference sequence). In nucleotides, the CDR3 is TGTGCCAGCAGCCAGTTCGTATACGAGCAGTACTTC. Its protein is CASSQFVYEQYF.

Ten or more counts support this clonotype. The V gene is TRBV7-8, the J gene TRBJ2-1, with D perhaps matching TRBD1 or TRBD2 (5 bases each). With 4 bases removed from V and 5 bases from J, the gap between germline ends came to 15 bases. Germline-derived CDR1 and CDR2 are SGHVS and FQNEAQ. The CDR3 extends over 15 amino acids. The CDR3 loop is CASSSSGRPDNEQFF. CDR3 nucleotide sequence: TGTGCCAGCAGCTCCTCGGGACGCCCCGACAATGAGCAGTTCTTC.

This chain connects TRBV7-9 to TRBJ2-1, with 9 bases fitting TRBD1. The CDR3 is 14 amino acids. The germline CDR1 and CDR2 sequences are SEHNR and FQNEAQ (reference sequence). V was pared by 3 bases and J by 4 bases, with 1 base of the junction left unmatched. CDR3 DNA sequence: TGTGCCAGCAGCTTGACAGGGGGATACAATGAGCAGTTCTTC. It encodes CASSLTGGYNEQFF.

This clonotype showed up many times. The rearrangement uses TRBV5-1 and TRBJ2-7, with TRBD1 matching over 7 bases. J gave up 2 bases and V 4 bases, and 9 bases lay outside the gene matches. This CDR3 has 15 residues. Germline V lookup: CDR1 SGHRS, CDR2 YFSETQ. CDR3 protein: CASSPGQALTYEQYF. The CDR3 nucleotides read TGCGCCAGCAGCCCTGGACAGGCCTTGACCTACGAGCAGTACTTC.

This clonotype is a singleton in its sample. This chain's CDR3 is CASSLGLVVDTQYF. CDR3 nucleotide sequence: TGTGCCAGCAGCTTAGGACTAGTTGTGGACACGCAGTATTTT. The J gene is TRBJ2-3, the V gene TRBV7-2; D is perhaps TRBD2 (6 bases). Looked up from germline, CDR1 is SGHTA and CDR2 is FQGNSA. The length of the CDR3 is 14 residues. Trimming took off 1 base at V and 9 bases at J, with 14 bases between the two ends.

In this sample, this clonotype turned up many times. V is TRBV4-3 and J is TRBJ2-5, with D perhaps matching TRBD2 (5 bases). There are 15 residues in the CDR3. The V end lost 1 base, the J end lost 1 base, and 10 bases lay between the germline ends. Germline CDR1 reads LGHNA; CDR2 reads YSLEER. CDR3 nucleotide sequence: TGCGCCAGCAGCCAAGGGGAGCGACTCCAAGAGACCCAGTACTTC. Protein sequence: CASSQGERLQETQYF.

This clonotype was observed many times. The chain joins TRBV21-1 to TRBJ1-2; TRBD1 is the table's D call, not checked against the DNA. TRBV21-1 is shown as a pseudogene. The CDR3 loop spans 13 amino acids. The CDR3 region has the DNA TGTGCCAGCAGCAACAGGGGCGTCTATGGCTACACCTTC. This translates into CASSNRGVYGYTF.

This clonotype was observed at least ten times. V gene TRBV6-2 or TRBV6-3 combines with J gene TRBJ2-1; 11 nucleotides match TRBD2. The CDR3 totals 15 residues. J was trimmed by 6 bases and V by 5 bases; bases with no gene match: 6. Germline values: CDR1 MNHEY, CDR2 SVGEGT. This CDR3 reads CASSDLAGGLNEQFF. The CDR3 nucleotides are TGTGCCAGCAGTGATCTAGCGGGGGGCCTCAATGAGCAGTTCTTC.

The table lists this clonotype with many counts. This rearrangement joins TRBV4-2 to TRBJ2-5, with 9 nucleotides matching TRBD1. The V gene end was trimmed by 4 bases and the J gene end by 2 bases; junction bases not matched to a gene: 5. Germline values: CDR1 LGHNA, CDR2 YNFKEQ. The CDR3 sequence is 15 residues long. CDR3 residues: CASSPQGQGQETQYF. The DNA of the CDR3 is TGTGCCAGCAGCCCTCAGGGACAGGGACAAGAGACCCAGTACTTC.

At least ten counts were recorded for this clonotype. The genes are TRBV7-2 and TRBJ1-4; 8 bases line up with TRBD1. CDR1 SGHTA and CDR2 FQGNSA come from the germline V gene. V lost 4 bases to trimming and J lost 7 bases; unmatched junction nucleotides: 8. CDR3 length: 15 residues. CDR3 sequence: CASSSDRGFTEKLFF. The CDR3 region has the DNA TGTGCCAGCAGCTCTGACAGGGGCTTTACTGAAAAACTGTTTTTT.